Each of the 12 T cell receptor beta chains below was sequenced from the same sample in a study of OX40 agonist ivuxolimab in advanced cancers. Using immunoSEQ multiplex PCR, the repertoire was profiled, and TCRdb retains in-frame clones only, with some absent. The sample holds around 45,000 clones, about 90% seen once. Specimen: CD4+ or CD8+ T cells sorted from blood, collected in a trial of the OX40 agonist ivuxolimab. All receptors derive from an adult with an advanced solid tumor such as melanoma, head and neck, liver or kidney cancer.

The chain employs TRBV29-1 and TRBJ2-5, with 7 bases fitting TRBD1. The germline V gene has CDR1 SQVTM and CDR2 ANQGSEA. This CDR3 spans 17 amino acids. The V segment lost 2 bases and the J segment 5 bases; nucleotides outside the gene matches: 17. The CDR3 here is CSVELGGYRGNRETQYF. The CDR3 bases are TGCAGCGTTGAATTGGGTGGATACAGGGGAAATAGGGAGACCCAGTACTTC.

The V and J genes are TRBV11-2 and TRBJ2-7; the D gene is possibly TRBD2 (6 bases). The V and J ends lost 1 base and 4 bases respectively, with 14 bases between them. Germline CDR1 SGHAT, CDR2 FQNNGV. This CDR3 has 15 residues. The CDR3 DNA reads TGTGCCAGCAGCTTAGGGGACTCATCTACATACGAGCAGTACTTC. Its protein is CASSLGDSSTYEQYF. Based on the CDR3 plus reference TRBV11-2 and TRBJ2-7, the full variable domain is EAGVAQSPRYKIIEKRQSVAFWCNPISGHATLYWYQQILGQGPKLLIQFQNNGVVDDSQLPKDRFSAERLKGVDSTLKIQPAKLEDSAVYLCASSLGDSSTYEQYFGPGTRLTVT.

CDR3 amino acids: CASSSPPSHTDTQYF. The CDR3 DNA reads TGTGCCAGCAGTTCCCCCCCTAGCCACACAGATACGCAGTATTTT. The rearrangement uses TRBV28 and TRBJ2-3, with D perhaps matching TRBD2 (5 bases). V shed 4 bases and J shed 2 bases, with 13 bases lying between them. The length of the CDR3 is 15 residues. Germline CDR1 MDHEN, CDR2 SYDVKM.

This chain connects TRBV11-3 to TRBJ2-2; D remains unclear. V lost 1 base and J lost 4, with 7 bases in between. The CDR3 contains 14 residues. CDR1 SGHNT and CDR2 YENEEA come from the germline V gene. Here the CDR3 reads CASSLGAGTGELFF. The CDR3 nucleotides read TGTGCCAGCAGCTTAGGGGCCGGCACCGGGGAGCTGTTTTTT. The variable domain in full, completed from reference TRBV11-3 and TRBJ2-2, reads EAGVVQSPRYKIIEKKQPVAFWCNPISGHNTLYWYLQNLGQGPELLIRYENEEAVDDSQLPKDRFSAERLKGVDSTLKIQPAELGDSAVYLCASSLGAGTGELFFGEGSRLTVL.

This clone occurred once. In DNA form, the CDR3 reads TGCGCCAGCAGCTTGGAAGGTAGCAGGGAGACCCAGTACTTC. Translated, it gives CASSLEGSRETQYF. This chain joins TRBV5-1 and TRBJ2-5; D call uncertain. CDR3 length: 14 residues. Germline loops: CDR1 SGHRS, CDR2 YFSETQ. The germline V and J ends were trimmed by 0 bases and 5 bases, with 11 bases remaining between them.

The chain combines TRBV7-2 with TRBJ2-5; a weak D match, TRBD2 (6 bases). V gave up 5 bases and J gave up 5 bases, with 15 bases separating them. The CDR3 covers 14 residues. Germline-derived CDR1 and CDR2 are SGHTA and FQGNSA. The CDR3: CASSRGLRPETQYF. The CDR3 bases are TGTGCCAGCAGCCGGGGACTGCGGCCGGAGACCCAGTACTTC.

This clone appeared a single time. The chain uses TRBV5-4 and TRBJ2-1; no definite D call. V dropped 5 bases and J dropped 0 bases, with 12 bases sitting between them. The CDR3 totals 15 residues. Germline V lookup: CDR1 SGHNT, CDR2 YYREEE (reference sequence). CDR3 nucleotide sequence: TGTGCCAGCAGTTTCCCGATAGGCTCCTACAATGAGCAGTTCTTC. The encoded protein is CASSFPIGSYNEQFF.

This sequence joins TRBV27 and TRBJ2-1, with TRBD2 identical over 13 bases. V gave up 1 base and J gave up 3 bases; unmatched junction bases: 9. The length of the CDR3 is 19 residues. Germline lookup yields CDR1 MNHEY and CDR2 SMNVEV (reference sequence). CDR3 bases: TGTGCCAGCAGTTTATTCTGGACTAGCGGGAGCCTTAACTACAATGAGCAGTTCTTC. It specifies CASSLFWTSGSLNYNEQFF.

The V call is TRBV30, the J call TRBJ2-1, with 9 bases that match TRBD2. The CDR3 is 14 residues long. Looked up from germline, CDR1 is GTSNPN and CDR2 is SVGIG (reference sequence). Trimming took 4 bases from V and 5 from J; bases not matched to a gene: 6. The CDR3 nucleotides are TGTGCCTGGACTAGCGGGACAGTTAACAATGAGCAGTTCTTC. The encoded protein is CAWTSGTVNNEQFF.

There are a few counts of this clone. The V call is TRBV19, the J call TRBJ1-4, with D maybe TRBD1 (5 bases). The germline CDR1 and CDR2 sequences are LNHDA and SQIVND (reference sequence). V gave up 5 bases and J gave up 3 bases, with 13 bases separating them. The length of the CDR3 is 15 residues. The CDR3: CASSARGRANEKLFF. The CDR3 region has the DNA TGTGCCAGTAGTGCCCGGGGCAGGGCTAATGAAAAACTGTTTTTT.

The gene calls are TRBV7-2 and TRBJ2-1; D is unresolved. The V gene lost 2 bases and the J gene lost 9 bases, with 14 bases spanning the gap. The germline CDR1 and CDR2 sequences are SGHTA and FQGNSA. The CDR3 contains 14 residues. DNA of the CDR3: TGTGCCAGCAGCTTACCAAGTCTTGGGCGTGAGCAGTTCTTC. It yields the protein CASSLPSLGREQFF.

The V and J genes are TRBV11-3 and TRBJ2-1, with TRBD2 matching over 8 bases. Trimming cost V 1 base and J 9 bases; bases outside gene matches: 5. The CDR3 spans 14 residues. Germline V lookup: CDR1 SGHNT, CDR2 YENEEA. Here the CDR3 reads CASSLGLAGSEQFF. The CDR3 DNA follows: TGTGCCAGCAGCTTAGGCTTAGCGGGGAGTGAGCAGTTCTTC.